The next 32 T cell receptor beta chains were all read from a single sample in a study of T cells after yellow fever vaccination. TCRdb recomputed calls from the 5' RACE reads with MiXCR, one row per CDR3 protein. The sample lists 320,000 or so distinct CDR3 sequences, roughly 8% occurring once. The sample here was PBMCs, taken 45 days after the first yellow fever vaccination. These receptors all stem from a man between 18 and 29 years old who received the YFV17D yellow fever vaccine.

This clonotype was seen more than once but under ten times. The rearrangement links TRBV15 to TRBJ2-7, with D perhaps TRBD1 (5 bases). CDR3 length: 12 residues. CDR1 is LNHNV and CDR2 is YYDKDF in the germline V gene (reference sequence). V was clipped by 6 bases and J by 3 bases, with 9 bases between them. Here the CDR3 DNA reads TGTGCCACCAGTCGCGACAGCTACGAGCAGTACTTC. This sequence encodes CATSRDSYEQYF.

This clonotype was observed a few times. This chain links TRBV10-3 with TRBJ2-3; weak D call: TRBD2 (7 bases). This CDR3 contains 18 residues. Per germline, CDR1 ENHRY and CDR2 SYGVKD. V lost 5 bases and J 5 bases, leaving 26 bases between the germline ends. DNA for the CDR3: TGTGCCATCAGTCACGCAATGGGGGCGGGGGTTGTAGGAGATACGCAGTATTTT. Protein product: CAISHAMGAGVVGDTQYF.

This clonotype was counted at least ten times. The V gene is TRBV7-3, the J gene TRBJ1-6; 9 positions agree with TRBD1. Germline CDR1 is SGHTA and CDR2 is FQGTGA. J lost 10 bases, V lost 9 bases, and 4 bases had no gene match. The CDR3 loop spans 12 amino acids. In DNA, the CDR3 is TGTGCCAGGGGGACAGGGTACTCACCCCTCCACTTT. This encodes CARGTGYSPLHF.

V gene TRBV20-1 combines with J gene TRBJ1-6; D is unresolved. V lost 0 bases and J lost 13, with 22 bases in between. Looked up from germline, CDR1 is DFQATT and CDR2 is SNEGSKA (reference sequence). The CDR3 covers 16 residues. The CDR3, as DNA: TGCAGTGCTAGAGATTATGAAGAGTCCAACAGCGGGCCCCTCCACTTT. Residues: CSARDYEESNSGPLHF.

The genes are TRBV20-1 and TRBJ2-1; 8 bases are shared with TRBD1. CDR1 DFQATT and CDR2 SNEGSKA come from the germline V gene (reference sequence). The length of the CDR3 is 13 residues. V gave up 5 bases and J gave up 10 bases; unmatched junction bases: 10. The CDR3 DNA follows: TGCAGTGCTCGGACAGGGATCCGCCCAGAGCAGTTCTTC. Amino acid sequence: CSARTGIRPEQFF.

In this sample, this clonotype turned up many times. CDR3 DNA sequence: TGTGCCAGCAGTTACTGGACCGCAAATTCACCCCTCCACTTT. Residues: CASSYWTANSPLHF. This rearrangement joins TRBV6-2 or TRBV6-3 to TRBJ1-6; D ambiguous. The V end was cut by 1 base, the J end by 7 bases, with 8 bases between. The CDR3 is 14 amino acids. CDR1 and CDR2 (germline): MNHEY, SVGEGT.

The chain carries TRBV20-1 and TRBJ2-7, with a weak D call TRBD2 (5 bases). Germline CDR1 and CDR2: DFQATT and SNEGSKA (reference sequence). This CDR3 has 15 residues. Between the trimmed V and J ends, which lost 0 bases and 0 bases, there was a span of 12 bases. DNA for the CDR3: TGCAGTGCTAGAGATCAGCGGACCGGCTCCTACGAGCAGTACTTC. This gives the protein CSARDQRTGSYEQYF.

This clonotype was counted between two and nine times. This sequence joins TRBV5-5 and TRBJ2-7, with 8 bases lining up with TRBD1. This CDR3 has 14 amino acids. Germline V lookup: CDR1 SGHKS, CDR2 YYEKEE (reference sequence). V was clipped by 1 base and J by 2 bases; unmatched bases: 2. This CDR3 reads CASSLTGGTYEQYV. CDR3 sequence (DNA): TGTGCCAGCAGCTTGACAGGGGGGACCTACGAGCAGTACGTC.

This clonotype has more than one count but fewer than ten. J is TRBJ1-2 and V is TRBV12-3 or TRBV12-4, with a weak D call TRBD1 (6 bases). CDR3 length: 14 residues. Trimming cost V 6 bases and J 5 bases, with 16 bases left between them. The CDR3 region is CASRRQETGYGYTF. The CDR3 bases are TGTGCCAGCAGGAGACAGGAGACTGGGTATGGCTACACCTTC.

This chain uses TRBV28 with TRBJ2-7; 11 bases line up with TRBD1. Germline-derived CDR1 and CDR2 are MDHEN and SYDVKM. The CDR3 has 18 residues. V was pared by 7 bases and J by 3 bases, with 17 bases of the junction left unmatched. CDR3 amino acids: CASIGAGTGQGVYYEQYV. CDR3 nucleotide sequence: TGTGCCAGCATTGGGGCGGGCACGGGACAGGGGGTTTACTACGAGCAGTACGTC.

V is TRBV19 and J is TRBJ1-1; 10 bases line up with TRBD1. The CDR3 covers 16 residues. Germline loops: CDR1 LNHDA, CDR2 SQIVND (reference sequence). With 2 bases clipped from V and 11 bases from J, the junction kept 14 bases outside the gene matches. The CDR3: CASSILRDRGVLGAFF. The CDR3 bases are TGTGCCAGTAGTATACTCCGGGACAGGGGAGTTCTCGGGGCTTTCTTT.

The table lists this clonotype with a few counts. This chain links TRBV10-3 with TRBJ2-3; D call uncertain. The V gene lost 6 bases and the J gene lost 2 bases, with 6 bases spanning the gap. The germline CDR1 and CDR2 sequences are ENHRY and SYGVKD. The CDR3 covers 12 residues. The CDR3 reads CAIRTFTDTQYF. The CDR3 bases are TGTGCCATCAGGACCTTCACAGATACGCAGTATTTT.

This clonotype was counted at least ten times. This chain uses TRBV5-6 with TRBJ2-3; D is undetermined. CDR1 is SGHDT and CDR2 is YYEEEE in the germline V gene. Trimming removed 1 base from V and 5 bases from J, with 2 bases in between. This CDR3 contains 11 residues. The CDR3 region has the DNA TGTGCCAGCAGCTTGCAAGATACGCAGTATTTT. Translated, it gives CASSLQDTQYF.

This chain joins TRBV11-1 and TRBJ2-1; D gene uncertain. Germline V gene sequence: CDR1 SGHAT, CDR2 FQDESV (reference sequence). Deletions cut 2 bases from V and 3 bases from J, with 11 bases between. The CDR3 totals 15 residues. The CDR3 DNA sequence: TGTGCCAGCAGCTTAAGGCTTACCGTCTACAATGAGCAGTTCTTC. Protein product: CASSLRLTVYNEQFF.

This clonotype has a handful of counts. The rearrangement links TRBV9 to TRBJ2-3, with 8 bases aligning to TRBD2. The length of the CDR3 is 16 residues. Germline V CDR1 and CDR2: SGDLS, YYNGEE. V was clipped by 3 bases and J by 4 bases; unmatched bases: 10. CDR3 region: CASSGPQGAGADTQYF. In DNA form, the CDR3 reads TGTGCCAGCAGCGGACCCCAGGGAGCGGGGGCAGATACGCAGTATTTT. Drawing the rest from reference TRBV9 and TRBJ2-3, the complete variable domain is DSGVTQTPKHLITATGQRVTLRCSPRSGDLSVYWYQQSLDQGLQFLIQYYNGEERAKGNILERFSAQQFPDLHSELNLSSLELGDSALYFCASSGPQGAGADTQYFGPGTRLTVL.

J is TRBJ2-7 and V is TRBV7-2, with TRBD2 identical over 8 bases. Germline V gene sequence: CDR1 SGHTA, CDR2 FQGNSA. With 4 bases clipped from V and 1 base from J, the junction kept 6 bases outside the gene matches. The CDR3 consists of 15 residues. CDR3 nucleotide sequence: TGTGCCAGCAGCTCGACCGGGACTAGGTCCTACGAGCAGTACTTC. Amino acids: CASSSTGTRSYEQYF.

This clonotype was detected a few times. The chain has TRBV12-3 or TRBV12-4 and TRBJ2-3; possibly TRBD2 for D (5 bases). Trimming took 6 bases from V and 1 from J, leaving 11 bases between them. There are 14 residues in the CDR3. The CDR3 DNA is TGTGCCAGCAGATACGCCGGGGGCACAGATACGCAGTATTTT. Protein product: CASRYAGGTDTQYF.

This sequence joins TRBV5-6 and TRBJ1-4; D not resolved. The CDR3 totals 13 residues. Germline V gene sequence: CDR1 SGHDT, CDR2 YYEEEE. V gave up 0 bases and J gave up 7 bases, with 7 bases separating them. CDR3 nucleotides: TGTGCCAGCAGCTTGGCCCATGGTGAAAAACTGTTTTTT. This sequence encodes CASSLAHGEKLFF.

This clonotype occurred a few times. The chain joins TRBV6-2 or TRBV6-3 to TRBJ1-5; no clear D. CDR1 and CDR2 (germline): MNHEY, SVGEGT. This CDR3 contains 12 residues. Between the trimmed V and J ends, which lost 6 bases and 1 base, there was a span of 4 bases. CDR3: CASRESNQPQHF. CDR3 DNA sequence: TGTGCCAGCAGAGAAAGCAATCAGCCCCAGCATTTT.

The rearrangement joins TRBV6-1 to TRBJ1-6, with TRBD1 as a possible D gene (6 bases). The CDR3 runs to 14 residues. Germline assignment: CDR1 MNHNS and CDR2 SASEGT. V lost 2 bases and J 9 bases, leaving 11 bases between the germline ends. DNA of the CDR3: TGTGCCAGCAGTGAATCAGGGGAGGTTTCACCCCTCCACTTT. This gives the protein CASSESGEVSPLHF.

This clonotype was recorded many times. The chain combines TRBV5-5 with TRBJ2-3; D possibly uses TRBD1 or TRBD2 (5 bases each). Germline V gives CDR1 SGHKS, CDR2 YYEKEE (reference sequence). Between the trimmed V and J ends, which lost 0 bases and 5 bases, there was a span of 13 bases. The CDR3 covers 15 residues. CDR3: CASSLGGTAGDTQYF. As DNA, the CDR3 is TGTGCCAGCAGCTTGGGGGGGACCGCGGGAGATACGCAGTATTTT.

This clonotype has a handful of counts. The gene calls are TRBV12-3 or TRBV12-4 and TRBJ1-2; D gene uncertain. The CDR3 has 12 amino acids. With 5 bases removed from V and 7 bases from J, the gap between germline ends came to 11 bases. In DNA, the CDR3 is TGTGCCAGCAGTCCCCGGGCTACTGGCTACACCTTC. It translates to CASSPRATGYTF.

This clonotype was picked up a small number of times. This chain links TRBV6-5 with TRBJ1-6, with D possibly TRBD1 on 5 matching bases. CDR3 length: 16 residues. V was cut by 0 bases and J by 7 bases, with 13 bases left in between. Germline V gene data show CDR1 as MNHEY and CDR2 as SVGAGI. The CDR3 spells CASSYSGGVRNSPLHF. The DNA for the CDR3 is TGTGCCAGCAGTTACTCTGGGGGTGTGAGAAATTCACCCCTCCACTTT.

In this sample, this clonotype turned up a few times. The CDR3 coding sequence is TGTGCCAGCAGCGTCTCAGGGGACAGCACCGGGGAGCTGTTTTTT. Its translation: CASSVSGDSTGELFF. The V and J genes are TRBV9 and TRBJ2-2; the match to TRBD1 covers 7 bases. The length of the CDR3 is 15 residues. Germline V gives CDR1 SGDLS, CDR2 YYNGEE. J was trimmed by 4 bases and V by 2 bases; bases with no gene match: 5.

This chain connects TRBV5-1 to TRBJ2-5; D assignment may be TRBD1 or TRBD2 (6 bases each). V lost 4 bases and J lost 0, with 19 bases in between. This CDR3 region has 17 residues. Germline loops: CDR1 SGHRS, CDR2 YFSETQ. The CDR3 bases are TGCGCCAGCAGCACCCCGGGGGCCGCACAGTACCAAGAGACCCAGTACTTC. This gives the protein CASSTPGAAQYQETQYF.

The chain employs TRBV11-2 and TRBJ1-1; D remains ambiguous. The ends were cut back, 2 bases at V and 5 bases at J, with 6 bases in the middle. In germline, CDR1 is SGHAT, CDR2 FQNNGV. CDR3 length: 12 residues. In DNA form, the CDR3 reads TGTGCCAGCAGCTTAACAGTTACTGAAGCTTTCTTT. This translates into CASSLTVTEAFF.

Points on this clonotype: One end of the junction fails to match germline, which may point to a read error. The chain recombines TRBV23-1 with TRBJ1-1; D is undetermined. TRBV23-1 is placed among ORFs of uncertain function. CDR3 length: 13 residues. The CDR3 nucleotides read TGTGTCACCTGCCAGGAGACGCGCCCTGAGCCTTTCTTT. Protein sequence: CVTCQETRPEPFF.

This clonotype turned up a few times. The CDR3 sequence is CASSFISGGTEAFF. CDR3 in DNA: TGTGCCAGCAGCTTTATATCCGGTGGGACTGAAGCTTTCTTT. This chain joins TRBV7-2 and TRBJ1-1, with D uncertain. Germline loops: CDR1 SGHTA, CDR2 FQGNSA. CDR3 length: 14 residues. Trimming removed 3 bases at V and 5 bases at J, with 13 bases between.

The rearrangement joins TRBV30 to TRBJ2-3, with TRBD1 matching over 8 bases. V lost 8 bases to trimming and J lost 0 bases; unmatched junction nucleotides: 4. Germline V CDR1 and CDR2: GTSNPN, SVGIG (reference sequence). The CDR3 runs 13 residues. This chain's CDR3 is CAHTGGSTDTQYF. The CDR3 nucleotides read TGTGCCCACACAGGGGGTAGCACAGATACGCAGTATTTT.

CDR3 nucleotide sequence: TGCAGTGCTAGCCCGGGCGGAGGGGTTGAAGCTTTCTTT. Amino acids: CSASPGGGVEAFF. The chain is built from TRBV20-1 and TRBJ1-1, with a tentative D call TRBD1 (5 bases). Germline assignment: CDR1 DFQATT and CDR2 SNEGSKA (reference sequence). This CDR3 spans 13 amino acids. V lost 3 bases and J 7 bases, leaving 15 bases between the germline ends.

This clonotype came up many times. The CDR3 nucleotides read TGTGCCAGCAGCTCGGGCGGACTAGCGGGGACCTTCTACGAGCAGTACGTC. Translation gives CASSSGGLAGTFYEQYV. This chain uses TRBV5-4 with TRBJ2-7, with 12 bases that match TRBD2. Losses at the gene ends were 3 bases for V and 3 bases for J; bases not matched to a gene: 10. The CDR3 has 17 residues. Germline CDR1 and CDR2: SGHNT and YYREEE (reference sequence).

V usage is TRBV3-1 and J usage is TRBJ2-1; 15 bases map to TRBD2. V shed 4 bases, J shed 3 bases, and the junction held 7 bases outside the gene matches. This CDR3 has 18 amino acids. Germline assignment: CDR1 LGHDT and CDR2 YNNKEL (reference sequence). In DNA form, the CDR3 reads TGTGCCAGCAGCCCCCGGGGACTAGCGGGGGGCTACTACAATGAGCAGTTCTTC. Its translation: CASSPRGLAGGYYNEQFF.